A selection of T cell receptor beta chains follows, all from one sample in a study of long-term antiretroviral therapy in people with HIV. Clones were sequenced by immunoSEQ multiplex PCR, and TCRdb holds only the in-frame ones, with some missing. The sample records 30,000 to 35,000 clones, 79% being singletons. Sequenced here: unsorted PBMCs, sampled 1.9 years after starting antiretroviral therapy. The receptors derive from a man younger than 30 with HIV. CDR3s include the opening cysteine and the closing phenylalanine or tryptophan. Each record gives: clone size, CDR3 length, V gene, J gene, D gene, CDR3 DNA, CDR3 protein. The D gene is left open where the match is weak. Not every row has a clone size; where given, it reads once, few, many or a size class.

size: NA; length: 18; V: TRBV15; J: TRBJ2-7; D: TRBD2; DNA: TGTGCCACCAGCAGAGATACAAGCGGGGGGGCCGGGGCCTACGAGCAGTACTTC; CDR3: CATSRDTSGGAGAYEQYF
size: once; length: 18; V: TRBV6-8; J: TRBJ2-6; D: TRBD2; DNA: TGTGCCAGCAGTCACCACGGACTAGAGGCCCCTGGGGCCAACGTCCTGACTTTC; CDR3: CASSHHGLEAPGANVLTF
size: NA; length: 13; V: TRBV11-2; J: TRBJ2-3; D: NA; DNA: TGTGCCAGCAGCTTAAGCCAAGGAGATACGCAGTATTTT; CDR3: CASSLSQGDTQYF
size: few; length: 14; V: TRBV10-2; J: TRBJ1-5; D: NA; DNA: TGCGCCAGCAGTGAGCGAAACCTCAATCAGCCCCAGCATTTT; CDR3: CASSERNLNQPQHF
size: NA; length: 18; V: TRBV29-1; J: TRBJ1-2; D: NA; DNA: TGCAGCGTTGAGCTGGGACCCGCCCAGAGGGGGTCCCGCTATGGCTACACCTTC; CDR3: CSVELGPAQRGSRYGYTF
size: NA; length: 16; V: TRBV6-5; J: TRBJ1-6; D: TRBD1; DNA: TGTGCCAGCAGTTACTCGTCCGGACAGGTTTACTCACCCCTCCACTTT; CDR3: CASSYSSGQVYSPLHF
size: NA; length: 15; V: TRBV19; J: TRBJ1-5; D: NA; DNA: TGTGCCAGTACCGCCGGGGGTAATAGCAATCAGCCCCAGCATTTT; CDR3: CASTAGGNSNQPQHF
size: NA; length: 14; V: TRBV2; J: TRBJ1-2; D: TRBD1; DNA: TGTGCCAGCAGCCTACAGGGGTCGAACTATGGCTACACCTTC; CDR3: CASSLQGSNYGYTF
size: NA; length: 13; V: TRBV29-1; J: TRBJ1-2; D: NA; DNA: TGCAGCGTCGCTCAAGACAGGCTAAGCGGCTACACCTTC; CDR3: CSVAQDRLSGYTF
size: NA; length: 18; V: TRBV11-2; J: TRBJ2-1; D: TRBD1; DNA: TGTGCCAGCAGCCTTTACGTCCCAATACAGGGGGCGGTGGATGAGCAGTTCTTC; CDR3: CASSLYVPIQGAVDEQFF
size: few; length: 14; V: TRBV18; J: TRBJ2-3; D: NA; DNA: TGTGCCAGCTTCCTCGGATCTAGCACAGATACGCAGTATTTT; CDR3: CASFLGSSTDTQYF
size: NA; length: 16; V: TRBV5-1; J: TRBJ2-1; D: NA; DNA: TGCGCCAGCAGCTACCCTCTCGCGGGGGCCTCCAATGAGCAGTTCTTC; CDR3: CASSYPLAGASNEQFF
size: NA; length: 12; V: TRBV29-1; J: TRBJ2-5; D: NA; DNA: TGCAGCGTTCAGGGGGGACAAGAGACCCAGTACTTC; CDR3: CSVQGGQETQYF
size: NA; length: 14; V: TRBV10-2; J: TRBJ1-1; D: TRBD1; DNA: TGCGCCAGCAGGGGACAGGGGAAGGGCACTGAAGCTTTCTTT; CDR3: CASRGQGKGTEAFF
size: NA; length: 14; V: TRBV7-8; J: TRBJ1-2; D: NA; DNA: TGTGCCAGCAGCTTAGAGGCTGCGAGCTATGGCTACACCTTC; CDR3: CASSLEAASYGYTF
size: NA; length: 13; V: TRBV4-2; J: TRBJ1-1; D: NA; DNA: TGTGCCAGCAGCCGTGCGGGAGGGCCTGAAGCTTTCTTT; CDR3: CASSRAGGPEAFF